This entry lists 23 T cell receptor beta chains sequenced from one sample in a study of blood T cell repertoires in COVID-19. Here immunoSEQ multiplex PCR was the method, and the copy in TCRdb shows in-frame clones only, minus some. The sample holds about 42,000 clones, 75% to 90% seen once. The specimen was peripheral blood. The receptor source for this set is a human donor in a cohort sampled during active COVID-19.

The V gene is TRBV7-8, the J gene TRBJ2-7, with TRBD1 matching 8 bases. With V trimmed by 6 bases and J by 1 base, 5 bases remained unmatched. This CDR3 is 14 amino acids long. In germline, CDR1 is SGHVS, CDR2 FQNEAQ. The CDR3 spells CASRDGTGSYEQYF. DNA of the CDR3: TGTGCCAGCAGAGATGGGACAGGATCCTACGAGCAGTACTTC.

The chain employs TRBV9 and TRBJ1-1, with D unresolved. CDR1 SGDLS and CDR2 YYNGEE come from the germline V gene. Trimming removed 1 base from V and 10 bases from J, with 11 bases in between. CDR3 length: 12 amino acids. CDR3 loop: CASSVIRAGAFF. CDR3 in DNA: TGTGCCAGCAGCGTAATAAGGGCGGGAGCTTTCTTT. Drawing the rest from reference TRBV9 and TRBJ1-1, the complete variable domain is DSGVTQTPKHLITATGQRVTLRCSPRSGDLSVYWYQQSLDQGLQFLIQYYNGEERAKGNILERFSAQQFPDLHSELNLSSLELGDSALYFCASSVIRAGAFFGQGTRLTVV.

This rearrangement joins TRBV9 to TRBJ1-3, with a weak D call TRBD1 (5 bases). Looked up from germline, CDR1 is SGDLS and CDR2 is YYNGEE. Trimming removed 0 bases from V and 2 bases from J, with 9 bases in between. The length of the CDR3 is 15 residues. This chain's CDR3 is CASSVAEGAGNTIYF. The DNA of the CDR3 is TGTGCCAGCAGCGTAGCCGAAGGGGCTGGAAACACCATATATTTT.

In its sample, this clone was seen once. In the same sample, other DNA sequences code for this CDR3. The chain links TRBV4-3 to TRBJ1-5; D is perhaps TRBD1 (6 bases). CDR3 length: 16 amino acids. Between the trimmed V and J ends, which lost 0 bases and 4 bases, there was a span of 13 bases. Germline V CDR1 and CDR2: LGHNA, YSLEER. The CDR3 region has the DNA TGCGCCAGCAGCCAAGAAATGGGACAAACAAATCAGCCCCAGCATTTT. Translating gives CASSQEMGQTNQPQHF.

This clone occurred once. This chain joins TRBV19 and TRBJ1-6, with TRBD1 as a possible D gene (5 bases). CDR1 is LNHDA, CDR2 SQIVND, per germline (reference sequence). The CDR3 spans 15 residues. Trimming removed 4 bases at V and 13 bases at J, with 20 bases between. CDR3 nucleotides: TGTGCCAGTAGTACCGCCGGGACTGACCTCATCCCCCTCCACTTT. This codes for CASSTAGTDLIPLHF.

The chain links TRBV7-2 to TRBJ1-2; a weak D match, TRBD1 (5 bases). CDR1 is SGHTA, CDR2 FQGNSA, per germline. V lost 4 bases to trimming and J lost 1 base, with 19 bases between them. The CDR3 covers 17 residues. The CDR3 protein is CASSSKAPGGVNYGYTF. In nucleotides, the CDR3 is TGTGCCAGCAGCTCTAAGGCCCCCGGGGGAGTTAACTATGGCTACACCTTC.

This chain uses TRBV27 with TRBJ2-7, with D perhaps matching TRBD1 (5 bases). Germline V lookup: CDR1 MNHEY, CDR2 SMNVEV (reference sequence). V lost 2 bases and J 0 bases, leaving 20 bases between the germline ends. The CDR3 length is 18 residues. CDR3: CASSLKSGGASSSYEQYF. In nucleotides, the CDR3 is TGTGCCAGCAGTTTAAAATCAGGTGGGGCATCTAGCTCCTACGAGCAGTACTTC.

The CDR3: CASSLGGLLGPYEQYF. DNA of the CDR3: TGCGCCAGCAGCTTGGGGGGGCTACTAGGTCCCTACGAGCAGTACTTC. The gene calls are TRBV5-1 and TRBJ2-7, with D tentatively TRBD1 (6 bases). Germline V gene lookup returns CDR1 SGHRS and CDR2 YFSETQ. The length of the CDR3 is 16 residues. V was cut by 0 bases and J by 2 bases, with 15 bases left in between.

The rearrangement links TRBV11-2 to TRBJ2-7, with TRBD2 identical over 10 bases. This CDR3 has 17 amino acids. The junction had 6 bases not matched to a gene; V was cut back by 1 base and J by 0 bases. The germline V gene has CDR1 SGHAT and CDR2 FQNNGV. CDR3 DNA: TGTGCCAGCAGCTTAGTTCGGACTAGCGGCCGCTCCTACGAGCAGTACTTC. Residues: CASSLVRTSGRSYEQYF.

The chain is built from TRBV19 and TRBJ2-7; the D gene is possibly TRBD1 (5 bases). Trimming cost V 5 bases and J 3 bases, with 11 bases left between them. The CDR3 is 13 residues long. Germline assignment: CDR1 LNHDA and CDR2 SQIVND (reference sequence). The CDR3 sequence is CASSPGADYEQYF. The CDR3 region has the DNA TGTGCCAGTAGTCCTGGGGCTGACTACGAGCAGTACTTC.

The chain has TRBV29-1 and TRBJ1-5, with 11 bases aligning to TRBD1. This CDR3 region has 14 residues. V shed 4 bases, J shed 4 bases, and the junction held 3 bases outside the gene matches. Germline CDR1 is SQVTM and CDR2 is ANQGSEA. CDR3 bases: TGCAGCGTTGCAGGACAGGGGGCAAATCAGCCCCAGCATTTT. Protein: CSVAGQGANQPQHF.

This clone was recorded only once. The chain recombines TRBV7-9 with TRBJ2-7, with TRBD2 identical over 9 bases. Trimming removed 3 bases from V and 2 bases from J; junction bases left unmatched: 5. In germline, CDR1 is SEHNR, CDR2 FQNEAQ (reference sequence). CDR3 length: 15 amino acids. CDR3 DNA: TGTGCCAGCAGCTTTAAAGGCGGGGGGGCCTACGAGCAGTACTTC. The encoded protein is CASSFKGGGAYEQYF.

CDR3 in amino acids: CSASGDSGYTF. In nucleotides, the CDR3 is TGCAGTGCTAGCGGGGACTCTGGCTACACCTTC. The genes are TRBV20-1 and TRBJ1-2; D might be TRBD1 (5 bases). CDR3 length: 11 residues. Germline CDR1 reads DFQATT; CDR2 reads SNEGSKA (reference sequence). The germline V and J ends were trimmed by 3 bases and 7 bases, with 9 bases remaining between them.

The V gene is TRBV2, the J gene TRBJ1-2, with 10 nucleotides matching TRBD1. J was trimmed by 7 bases and V by 7 bases; bases with no gene match: 9. CDR3 size: 14 residues. Germline V gene lookup returns CDR1 SNHLY and CDR2 FYNNEI. The CDR3 DNA is TGTGCCAGCAATCGGGACAGGGGTGGAGGTGGCTACACCTTC. This translates into CASNRDRGGGGYTF.

V is TRBV7-7 and J is TRBJ2-2; 10 nucleotides line up with TRBD1. The V segment lost 6 bases and the J segment 6 bases; nucleotides outside the gene matches: 7. The CDR3 contains 15 residues. Germline values: CDR1 SSHAT, CDR2 FNYEAQ (reference sequence). In DNA, the CDR3 is TGTGCCAGCAGTTCCGGGACAGGGGTCGCCGGGGAGCTGTTTTTT. Protein: CASSSGTGVAGELFF.

V is TRBV7-2 and J is TRBJ2-7; TRBD2 matches 9 bases. The CDR3 consists of 17 residues. Looked up from germline, CDR1 is SGHTA and CDR2 is FQGNSA. Germline trimming cut 5 bases from V and 5 bases from J; bases unmatched to any gene: 16. As DNA, the CDR3 is TGTGCCAGCAGCCCCCCTGAGAGGCTAGCGGGGTGGGACGAGCAGTACTTC. Its protein product is CASSPPERLAGWDEQYF.

This chain joins TRBV28 and TRBJ1-5, with 11 positions matching TRBD1. Looked up from germline, CDR1 is MDHEN and CDR2 is SYDVKM. The ends lost 7 bases at V and 4 bases at J; junction bases unmatched: 9. CDR3 length: 16 residues. Written as DNA, the CDR3 is TGTGCCAGCACCACGCCGGGACAGGGGGTTAATCAGCCCCAGCATTTT. Translation gives CASTTPGQGVNQPQHF.

The V and J genes are TRBV5-6 and TRBJ1-1, with no clear D. Trimming stripped 5 bases from V and 2 bases from J, with 13 bases between. The CDR3 runs to 14 residues. The germline gives CDR1 SGHDT, CDR2 YYEEEE. CDR3 in amino acids: CASSYGTGNTEAFF. CDR3 nucleotide sequence: TGTGCCAGCAGTTATGGTACGGGAAACACTGAAGCTTTCTTT.

This chain uses TRBV7-2 with TRBJ1-1; D perhaps matches TRBD1 (5 bases). Germline lookup yields CDR1 SGHTA and CDR2 FQGNSA. The V end was cut by 3 bases, the J end by 1 base, with 6 bases between. The length of the CDR3 is 13 residues. The DNA of the CDR3 is TGTGCCAGCAGCTTTAGGGGGAACACTGAAGCTTTCTTT. Translating gives CASSFRGNTEAFF.

The rearrangement joins TRBV6-4 to TRBJ2-7; D uncertain. Germline V CDR1 and CDR2: MRHNA, SNTAGT. Between the trimmed V and J ends, which lost 0 bases and 0 bases, there was a span of 15 bases. The CDR3 covers 17 residues. The CDR3 coding sequence is TGTGCCAGCAGTGACTCATCGTTCCTATTATTCTCCTACGAGCAGTACTTC. Protein product: CASSDSSFLLFSYEQYF.

This clone was recorded only once. The V call is TRBV7-6, the J call TRBJ2-7, with D perhaps matching TRBD1 (6 bases). The germline V gene encodes CDR1 SGHVS and CDR2 FNYEAQ. The CDR3 has 15 residues. The germline V and J ends were trimmed by 6 bases and 3 bases, with 18 bases remaining between them. The CDR3 is CASSSTTGSIYEQYF. CDR3 in DNA: TGTGCCAGCAGTTCTACTACAGGGTCGATCTACGAGCAGTACTTC.

This chain links TRBV13 with TRBJ1-2; 9 bases fit TRBD1. J lost 2 bases, V lost 5 bases, and 9 bases had no gene match. This CDR3 spans 16 amino acids. The germline V gene has CDR1 PRHDT and CDR2 FYEKMQ (reference sequence). CDR3 region: CASSPSTGGANYGYTF. In DNA, the CDR3 is TGTGCCAGCAGCCCGTCTACAGGGGGCGCGAACTATGGCTACACCTTC.

This clone was counted a few times. The rearrangement uses TRBV3-1 (or the pseudogene TRBV3-2) and TRBJ1-1, with 7 bases lining up with TRBD1. The CDR3 runs to 13 residues. Germline CDR1 reads LGHDT; CDR2 reads YNNKEL (reference sequence). The V segment lost 8 bases and the J segment 4 bases; nucleotides outside the gene matches: 7. DNA of the CDR3: TGTGCCAGCGACCAGGGGGTGGGCACTGAAGCTTTCTTT. Translation: CASDQGVGTEAFF.